Listed below are T cell receptor beta chains from one sample, sequenced in a study of cytomegalovirus exposure and HLA in healthy donors. Sequencing used immunoSEQ multiplex PCR; TCRdb keeps in-frame clones, though not all of them. The sample totals around 26,000 clones. Source material: PBMCs. These receptors all come from a male donor in good health and CMV-seropositive. Both conserved end residues are part of each CDR3. A D gene is named only where the DNA matches it firmly.

>TRBD2|TRBV7-3|TRBJ2-1
TGTGCCAGCAGCTTAATGGGGGGGAGGTGGAATGAGCAGTTCTTC
CASSLMGGRWNEQFF
>.|TRBV28|TRBJ2-7
TGTGCCAGCAGTACCCCCCGAGGAGCAGCCTACGAGCAGTACTTC
CASSTPRGAAYEQYF
>.|TRBV6-5|TRBJ1-2
TGTGCCAGCAGCCTGCAGGTAGAGAAGGGCTACACCTTC
CASSLQVEKGYTF
>TRBD1|TRBV7-9|TRBJ1-1
TGTGCCAGCAGCTCAAGGACAGGGGCCGGAGGGTCTGAAGCTTTCTTT
CASSSRTGAGGSEAFF
>.|TRBV6-1|TRBJ1-5
TGTGCCAGCAGTGAGCAGGGATACCCACAAGGGAATCAGCCCCAGCATTTT
CASSEQGYPQGNQPQHF
>TRBD1|TRBV7-8|TRBJ1-5
TGTGCCAGCAGCTTAGCTTGGGCTGAGGGGGCGCCCCAGCATTTT
CASSLAWAEGAPQHF
>.|TRBV29-1|TRBJ1-2
TGCAGCGTTGAATCGGTATCTAACTATGGCTACACCTTC
CSVESVSNYGYTF
>.|TRBV27|TRBJ2-2
TGTGCCAGCAGTCTGAAGACGGGGGAAGACACCGGGGAGCTGTTTTTT
CASSLKTGEDTGELFF
>TRBD1|TRBV9|TRBJ2-2
TGTGCCAGCAGCCCACACGGACAGGGTACTACCGGGGAGCTGTTTTTT
CASSPHGQGTTGELFF
>TRBD2|TRBV5-1|TRBJ2-7
TGCGCCAGCAGCATGACTAGCGGAGCCTACGAGCAGTACTTC
CASSMTSGAYEQYF
>.|TRBV27|TRBJ1-5
TGTGCCAGCTCAAAAGGGGAGGGGCTTGTGAATCAGCCCCAGCATTTT
CASSKGEGLVNQPQHF
>.|TRBV5-1|TRBJ1-1
TGCGCCAGCAGCTTGTGGCAGAACACTGAAGCTTTCTTT
CASSLWQNTEAFF
>TRBD1|TRBV9|TRBJ2-2
TGTGCCAGCAGCCCGACAGGGGTGGGCACCGGGGAGCTGTTTTTT
CASSPTGVGTGELFF
>TRBD2|TRBV11-3|TRBJ2-1
TGTGCCAGCAGCCGTACTAGCGGGGGTTACAATGAGCAGTTCTTC
CASSRTSGGYNEQFF
>.|TRBV19|TRBJ1-1
TGTGCCAGTAGCCGCGATTGGTATCCCACTGAAGCTTTCTTT
CASSRDWYPTEAFF
>TRBD1|TRBV28|TRBJ1-5
TGTGCCAGCAGTTCAGGACAGGGAAGCAATCAGCCCCAGCATTTT
CASSSGQGSNQPQHF
>TRBD1|TRBV5-1|TRBJ1-5
TGCGCCAGCAGCCCCGGGACAGGTGATAATCAGCCCCAGCATTTT
CASSPGTGDNQPQHF
>.|TRBV29-1|TRBJ1-6
TGCAGCGTTTCTTGGGGGCAAGAGAATTCACCCCTCCACTTT
CSVSWGQENSPLHF
>TRBD2|TRBV5-6|TRBJ2-5
TGTGCCAGCAGCTTGGATTTCCCTAGCGGCCAACCCGACATGGCGACCCAGTACTTC
CASSLDFPSGQPDMATQYF
>.|TRBV6-5|TRBJ1-1
TGTGCCAGCAGTAGGGATGGGAGGACTGAAGCTTTCTTT
CASSRDGRTEAFF
>.|TRBV7-9|TRBJ2-5
TGTGCCAGCAGCTTGATCGGGAATGGGGAGACCCAGTACTTC
CASSLIGNGETQYF
>TRBD2|TRBV5-1|TRBJ2-3
TGCGCCAGCAGCTTGACTAGCGGGGGGGTCACAGATACGCAGTATTTT
CASSLTSGGVTDTQYF
>TRBD2|TRBV28|TRBJ2-1
TGTGCCAGCAGTTCAGTTCTAGCGGGAGTCGATGAGCAGTTCTTC
CASSSVLAGVDEQFF
>.|TRBV6-1|TRBJ2-1
TGTGCCAGCAGCCGCTCCGAGGTAGAGCAGTTCTTC
CASSRSEVEQFF